What follows is one TCR beta chain and its context. This entry comes from a study of blood T cell repertoires in COVID-19. In the study overall: The United States, Italy and Spain provided the acute and convalescent COVID-19 samples.

Trimming took 1 base from V and 7 from J; bases not matched to a gene: 2. CDR3 length: 14 amino acids. Germline V gene data show CDR1 as SGHNT and CDR2 as YENEEA. Data came from immunoSEQ multiplex PCR; TCRdb stores just in-frame clones and leaves some out. The sample carries fewer than 250,000 clones, approximately 82% recorded once. Input material: peripheral blood. The chain joins TRBV11-3 to TRBJ2-1; TRBD1 matches 9 bases. The TCR was taken from a man between 50 and 59 years old with active or convalescent COVID-19. CDR3 protein: CASSLGDRGNEQFF. The CDR3 DNA reads as TGTGCCAGCAGCTTAGGTGACAGGGGGAATGAGCAGTTCTTC.